These 32 T cell receptor beta chains share one sample of origin, sequenced in a study of blood T cell repertoires in COVID-19. Only in-frame clones appear in the TCRdb table, and some are missing; sequencing was by immunoSEQ multiplex PCR. The sample includes about 150,000 clones, about four fifths seen only once; the top ten take roughly 13%. Sequencing was performed on peripheral blood. The receptor set was obtained from a man younger than 35 with active or convalescent COVID-19.

CDR3 loop: CSAQRGKGEQFF. The CDR3 coding sequence is TGCAGCGCCCAAAGGGGTAAAGGTGAGCAGTTCTTC. V and J are TRBV29-1 and TRBJ2-1, with a tentative D call TRBD1 (5 bases). V shed 7 bases and J shed 9 bases, with 16 bases lying between them. In germline, CDR1 is SQVTM, CDR2 ANQGSEA. The CDR3 is 12 residues long.

The rearrangement joins TRBV7-6 to TRBJ1-1, with a weak D call TRBD1 (6 bases). This CDR3 is built from 15 residues. Germline lookup yields CDR1 SGHVS and CDR2 FNYEAQ. V was trimmed by 4 bases and J by 4 bases, leaving 16 bases between them. The CDR3 region is CASSSPTTGTTEAFF. For the CDR3, the DNA is TGTGCCAGCAGCTCCCCTACGACAGGAACCACTGAAGCTTTCTTT.

The chain employs TRBV20-1 and TRBJ2-3; TRBD2 agrees at 7 bases. This CDR3 contains 11 residues. J lost 5 bases, V lost 5 bases, and 1 base had no gene match. CDR1 and CDR2 from the germline V gene are DFQATT and SNEGSKA (reference sequence). Here the CDR3 reads CSAAGVDTQYF. CDR3 DNA: TGCAGTGCTGCGGGAGTAGATACGCAGTATTTT.

The V and J genes are TRBV2 and TRBJ2-1; 9 nucleotides line up with TRBD1. The germline gives CDR1 SNHLY, CDR2 FYNNEI. The CDR3 length is 15 residues. Trimming took 4 bases from V and 4 from J; bases not matched to a gene: 5. The CDR3 DNA reads TGTGCCAGCAGTGGGGACAGGGCGGTTTACAATGAGCAGTTCTTC. It codes for CASSGDRAVYNEQFF.

The chain couples TRBV11-3 to TRBJ2-7, with D hard to call. Germline-derived CDR1 and CDR2 are SGHNT and YENEEA. The length of the CDR3 is 14 residues. Trimming removed 0 bases from V and 0 bases from J, with 6 bases in between. Written as DNA, the CDR3 is TGTGCCAGCAGCTTAGATGACACCTCCTACGAGCAGTACTTC. Translating it yields CASSLDDTSYEQYF.

This chain connects TRBV28 to TRBJ2-5; 8 nucleotides agree with TRBD1. The germline CDR1 and CDR2 sequences are MDHEN and SYDVKM. Germline trimming cut 5 bases from V and 6 bases from J; bases unmatched to any gene: 11. The CDR3 sequence is 15 residues long. CDR3 amino acids: CASSPRGRSVKTQYF. The CDR3 DNA reads as TGTGCCAGCAGTCCCAGGGGGCGCAGTGTGAAGACCCAGTACTTC.

As DNA, the CDR3 is TGTGCCAGTAGATTACAGGGAAAGGGCAATCAGCCCCAGCATTTT. It is translated as CASRLQGKGNQPQHF. The J gene is TRBJ1-5, the V gene TRBV19, with D tentatively TRBD1 (6 bases). Between the trimmed V and J ends, which lost 6 bases and 2 bases, there was a span of 14 bases. This CDR3 comprises 15 residues. Germline CDR1 reads LNHDA; CDR2 reads SQIVND (reference sequence).

V usage is TRBV19 and J usage is TRBJ1-5, with 9 nucleotides matching TRBD1. CDR1 is LNHDA, CDR2 SQIVND, per germline (reference sequence). This CDR3 is 16 amino acids long. Trimming cost V 5 bases and J 1 base; bases outside gene matches: 6. The CDR3, as DNA: TGTGCCAGTAGTCCCACAGGGGGCCCGAGCAATCAGCCCCAGCATTTT. Translating gives CASSPTGGPSNQPQHF. Full variable domain (rest looked up from reference TRBV19 and TRBJ1-5): DGGITQSPKYLFRKEGQNVTLSCEQNLNHDAMYWYRQDPGQGLRLIYYSQIVNDFQKGDIAEGYSVSREKKESFPLTVTSAQKNPTAFYLCASSPTGGPSNQPQHFGDGTRLSIL.

A note on this clone: In this CDR3 the conserved last residue, phenylalanine or tryptophan, is missing, so a read error is likely. The limits of the CDR3 on the DNA are not certain, so only TCRdb's listed CDR3 is given. The rearrangement links TRBV6-5 to TRBJ1-3. The germline V gene encodes CDR1 MNHEY and CDR2 SVGAGI. The CDR3 is made up of 10 amino acids, end residues included. CDR3 protein: CASSLVTPFP.

Concerning this clone itself: Distinct nucleotide sequences in the sample also encode this CDR3. The chain employs TRBV4-1 and TRBJ2-1; 9 positions agree with TRBD2. V lost 1 base and J lost 3; bases outside the gene matches: 4. The CDR3 contains 16 residues. Germline V CDR1 and CDR2: MGHRA, YSYEKL. The CDR3 DNA is TGCGCCAGCAGCCAAGTAGGTAGCGGGGGCTACAATGAGCAGTTCTTC. This translates into CASSQVGSGGYNEQFF.

This clone has just a few counts. CDR3 protein: CASREQGASYNSPLHF. CDR3 in DNA: TGTGCCAGCAGGGAACAGGGGGCTTCCTATAATTCACCCCTCCACTTT. The chain joins TRBV2 to TRBJ1-6; TRBD1 matches at 9 bases. CDR3 size: 16 residues. Germline lookup yields CDR1 SNHLY and CDR2 FYNNEI. The ends lost 6 bases at V and 1 base at J; junction bases unmatched: 4.

The gene calls are TRBV7-7 and TRBJ2-7, with 10 bases fitting TRBD1. Trimming took 3 bases from V and 5 from J; bases not matched to a gene: 7. CDR1 is SSHAT, CDR2 FNYEAQ, per germline (reference sequence). The CDR3 totals 15 residues. DNA of the CDR3: TGTGCCAGCAGCTTGGGGGGGACAGGGGCCCACGAGCAGTACTTC. This codes for CASSLGGTGAHEQYF.

The rearrangement joins TRBV25-1 to TRBJ1-3; maybe TRBD1 (6 bases). There are 16 residues in the CDR3. Between the trimmed V and J ends, which lost 4 bases and 0 bases, there was a span of 13 bases. Germline V gene sequence: CDR1 MGHDK, CDR2 SYGVNS. CDR3 DNA: TGTGCCAGCAGTGTATCCTCGGACAGCTCTGGAAACACCATATATTTT. It is translated as CASSVSSDSSGNTIYF.

V and J are TRBV7-6 and TRBJ2-2, with 10 bases identical to TRBD2. The CDR3 is made up of 16 amino acids. CDR1 and CDR2 (germline): SGHVS, FNYEAQ. V shed 6 bases and J 6 bases; nucleotides not matched to a gene: 10. CDR3 DNA: TGTGCCAGCAGTATACGAGCGGGAGGGAAAGCCGGGGAGCTGTTTTTT. Protein product: CASSIRAGGKAGELFF.

CDR3 nucleotide sequence: TGTGCCAGCAGCGTAGAGAGGGCGACAGATACGCAGTATTTT. Translation: CASSVERATDTQYF. The chain uses TRBV9 and TRBJ2-3; maybe TRBD2 (5 bases). V was pared by 0 bases and J by 3 bases, with 8 bases between. This CDR3 contains 14 residues. Germline values: CDR1 SGDLS, CDR2 YYNGEE. The full variable domain, in which reference TRBV9 and TRBJ2-3 provide the parts outside the CDR3, is DSGVTQTPKHLITATGQRVTLRCSPRSGDLSVYWYQQSLDQGLQFLIQYYNGEERAKGNILERFSAQQFPDLHSELNLSSLELGDSALYFCASSVERATDTQYFGPGTRLTVL.

The DNA for the CDR3 is TGTGCCAGCAGTCGGACAGAGACTGAAGCTTTCTTT. Its translation: CASSRTETEAFF. This chain uses TRBV12-3 or TRBV12-4 with TRBJ1-1; D possibly corresponds to TRBD1 (6 bases). Trimming took 5 bases from V and 5 from J, leaving 9 bases between them. The CDR3 has 12 residues.

V usage is TRBV5-8 and J usage is TRBJ1-5; D is unclear. Germline V gene data show CDR1 as SGHTS and CDR2 as YDEGEE. The germline V and J ends were trimmed by 1 base and 0 bases, with 8 bases remaining between them. This CDR3 has 15 amino acids. CDR3 in amino acids: CASSLYRNSNQPQHF. As DNA, the CDR3 is TGTGCCAGCAGCTTGTACAGAAATAGCAATCAGCCCCAGCATTTT. Full variable domain (missing parts from reference TRBV5-8 and TRBJ1-5): EAGVTQSPTHLIKTRGQQATLRCSPISGHTSVYWYQQALGLGLQFLLWYDEGEERNRGNFPPRFSGRQFPNYSSELNVNALELEDSALYLCASSLYRNSNQPQHFGDGTRLSIL.

The genes are TRBV7-2 and TRBJ2-5; 7 nucleotides align to TRBD2. Per germline, CDR1 SGHTA and CDR2 FQGNSA. The CDR3 contains 14 residues. V trimming: 4 bases; J trimming: 5 bases; junction bases outside the gene matches: 7. The CDR3 DNA follows: TGTGCCAGCAGCTCCCTAGCGGTCGCGGAGACCCAGTACTTC. It yields the protein CASSSLAVAETQYF.

The V and J genes are TRBV2 and TRBJ2-3; 9 bases are a match to TRBD2. V was pared by 5 bases and J by 3 bases, with 6 bases of the junction left unmatched. The CDR3 length is 15 residues. The germline V gene encodes CDR1 SNHLY and CDR2 FYNNEI. In DNA, the CDR3 is TGTGCCAGCAGTAGAGCGGGAGGAGAGACAGATACGCAGTATTTT. Protein product: CASSRAGGETDTQYF.

The V call is TRBV27, the J call TRBJ2-3, with 10 positions matching TRBD2. Germline values: CDR1 MNHEY, CDR2 SMNVEV (reference sequence). The CDR3 consists of 16 residues. Trimming cost V 2 bases and J 5 bases; bases outside gene matches: 7. This CDR3 is CASSLLSGGAEDTQYF. DNA of the CDR3: TGTGCCAGCAGTTTACTAAGCGGGGGGGCCGAAGATACGCAGTATTTT.

The chain couples TRBV6-6 to TRBJ1-2, with TRBD1 identical over 7 bases. V lost 0 bases to trimming and J lost 5 bases; unmatched junction nucleotides: 6. Germline V lookup: CDR1 MNHNY, CDR2 SVGAGI (reference sequence). CDR3 length: 15 residues. The CDR3 DNA follows: TGTGCCAGCAGTTACTCGACAAGCAGGGGGTATGGCTACACCTTC. The encoded protein is CASSYSTSRGYGYTF.

This sequence joins TRBV7-9 and TRBJ1-5, with D perhaps TRBD1 (6 bases). Deletions cut 4 bases from V and 4 bases from J, with 11 bases between. CDR1 and CDR2 (germline): SEHNR, FQNEAQ (reference sequence). The CDR3 sequence is 14 residues long. In nucleotides, the CDR3 is TGTGCCAGCAGCTCCGGGACATATAATCAGCCCCAGCATTTT. The encoded protein is CASSSGTYNQPQHF. Variable domain in full (rest from reference TRBV7-9 and TRBJ1-5): DTGVSQNPRHKITKRGQNVTFRCDPISEHNRLYWYRQTLGQGPEFLTYFQNEAQLEKSRLLSDRFSAERPKGSFSTLEIQRTEQGDSAMYLCASSSGTYNQPQHFGDGTRLSIL.

The rearrangement links TRBV11-2 to TRBJ1-1; TRBD1 might be the D (6 bases). CDR1 and CDR2 from the germline V gene are SGHAT and FQNNGV. The V end lost 6 bases, the J end lost 7 bases, and 21 bases lay between the germline ends. The CDR3 sequence is 15 residues long. CDR3 in amino acids: CASSSPKRYRVEAFF. The CDR3 DNA follows: TGTGCCAGCAGTTCCCCCAAACGGTACAGGGTTGAAGCTTTCTTT.

V gene TRBV28 combines with J gene TRBJ1-2; TRBD1 might be the D (6 bases). The CDR3 contains 14 residues. Trimming pared 4 bases from V and 2 bases from J, leaving 11 bases between. Germline CDR1 is MDHEN and CDR2 is SYDVKM. The CDR3 here is CASSSHTGNYGYTF. CDR3 sequence (DNA): TGTGCCAGCAGTTCCCACACAGGGAACTATGGCTACACCTTC.

The V call is TRBV7-8, the J call TRBJ1-5; D is ambiguous. Germline-derived CDR1 and CDR2 are SGHVS and FQNEAQ. The CDR3 contains 16 residues. V was cut by 5 bases and J by 1 base, with 15 bases left in between. CDR3 DNA: TGTGCCAGCAGCCCGAGTTGGTGGGCCAGCAATCAGCCCCAGCATTTT. Its translation is CASSPSWWASNQPQHF.

The chain has TRBV28 and TRBJ2-7, with TRBD2 matching over 7 bases. The CDR3 consists of 21 residues. The V gene's germline CDR1 is MDHEN and CDR2 SYDVKM. J was trimmed by 2 bases and V by 2 bases; bases with no gene match: 24. The CDR3 reads CASSLVRSSRSDGDYAYEQYF. CDR3 coding DNA: TGTGCCAGCAGTTTAGTCCGTTCCTCTCGGTCCGACGGGGACTACGCCTACGAGCAGTACTTC.

The chain is built from TRBV7-9 and TRBJ2-2, with TRBD1 identical over 11 bases. This CDR3 comprises 16 residues. Germline V gene data show CDR1 as SEHNR and CDR2 as FQNEAQ (reference sequence). The J segment lost 0 bases and the V segment lost 3 bases, leaving 0 bases of the junction unmatched. The CDR3 bases are TGTGCCAGCAGCTTGGGACAGGGGGCGAACACCGGGGAGCTGTTTTTT. It encodes CASSLGQGANTGELFF.

The V call is TRBV4-2, the J call TRBJ2-1, with 10 bases identical to TRBD2. The CDR3 length is 17 residues. J gave up 2 bases and V 3 bases, and 7 bases lay outside the gene matches. Germline CDR1 LGHNA, CDR2 YNFKEQ. The CDR3 is CASSQLTSGLPYNEQFF. CDR3 DNA sequence: TGTGCCAGCAGCCAGTTGACTAGCGGGCTTCCCTACAATGAGCAGTTCTTC.

The rearrangement joins TRBV2 to TRBJ1-1; D is perhaps TRBD1 (6 bases). The CDR3 spans 13 residues. CDR1 is SNHLY, CDR2 FYNNEI, per germline. Trimming took 7 bases from V and 5 from J, leaving 14 bases between them. The CDR3 sequence: CASNLQGTTEAFF. The CDR3 DNA sequence: TGTGCCAGCAACTTACAGGGCACGACTGAAGCTTTCTTT.

This clone was seen only once. The V and J genes are TRBV7-9 and TRBJ1-4, with TRBD1 identical over 8 bases. This CDR3 is built from 16 residues. With V trimmed by 2 bases and J by 4 bases, 6 bases remained unmatched. The germline V gene has CDR1 SEHNR and CDR2 FQNEAQ (reference sequence). The chain's CDR3 is CASSLFGGQVNEKLFF. DNA of the CDR3: TGTGCCAGCAGCTTATTTGGGGGACAGGTTAATGAAAAACTGTTTTTT. Variable domain in full (rest from reference TRBV7-9 and TRBJ1-4): DTGVSQNPRHKITKRGQNVTFRCDPISEHNRLYWYRQTLGQGPEFLTYFQNEAQLEKSRLLSDRFSAERPKGSFSTLEIQRTEQGDSAMYLCASSLFGGQVNEKLFFGSGTQLSVL.

This clone was detected once. J is TRBJ1-4 and V is TRBV5-1, with D possibly TRBD1 on 6 matching bases. This CDR3 is built from 15 residues. The germline V gene encodes CDR1 SGHRS and CDR2 YFSETQ. V lost 2 bases and J 6 bases, leaving 14 bases between the germline ends. The CDR3 sequence is CASSLHRDSDEKLFF. The CDR3 nucleotides are TGCGCCAGCAGCTTACACAGGGATAGTGATGAAAAACTGTTTTTT.

The chain has TRBV28 and TRBJ1-2; D is unresolved. This CDR3 has 16 amino acids. Germline CDR1 reads MDHEN; CDR2 reads SYDVKM. V gave up 2 bases and J gave up 4 bases, with 17 bases separating them. CDR3 DNA sequence: TGTGCCAGCAGTTTACGGCCACGCGGAAGAGGCTATGGCTACACCTTC. This codes for CASSLRPRGRGYGYTF.